This TCR beta chain was captured in a study of T cells after yellow fever vaccination. V was pared by 7 bases and J by 4 bases, with 23 bases between. Germline CDR1 is LGHDT and CDR2 is YNNKEL (reference sequence). The CDR3 is made up of 18 amino acids. TCRdb re-analysed the 5' RACE reads in MiXCR, keeping a single row per CDR3 protein. Seen here are over 70,000 distinct CDR3 sequences, over 7.5% observed once, and the top ten hold roughly two fifths. This chain uses TRBV3-1 with TRBJ2-6, with D uncertain. The TCR sequence derives from a young man who received the YFV17D yellow fever vaccine. The sequences come from CD8+ T cells sorted from PBMCs, collected on the day of the yellow fever booster vaccination. DNA of the CDR3: TGTGCCAGCACCATGCAAGTCCAGGTAGAGCTCGGGGCCAACGTCCTGACTTTC. Residues: CASTMQVQVELGANVLTF.